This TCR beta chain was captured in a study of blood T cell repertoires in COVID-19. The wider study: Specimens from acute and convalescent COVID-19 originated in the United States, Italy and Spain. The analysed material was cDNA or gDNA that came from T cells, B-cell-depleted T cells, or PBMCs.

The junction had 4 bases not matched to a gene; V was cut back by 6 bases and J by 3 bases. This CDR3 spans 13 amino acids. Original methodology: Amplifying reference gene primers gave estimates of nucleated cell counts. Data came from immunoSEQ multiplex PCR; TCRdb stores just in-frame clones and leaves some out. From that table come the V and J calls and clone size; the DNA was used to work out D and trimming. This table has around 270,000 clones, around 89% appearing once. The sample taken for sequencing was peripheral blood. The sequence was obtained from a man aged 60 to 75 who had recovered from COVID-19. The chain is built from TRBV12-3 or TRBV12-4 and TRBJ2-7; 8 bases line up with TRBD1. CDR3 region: CASRTGALYEQYF. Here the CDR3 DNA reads TGTGCCAGCAGGACAGGGGCTCTCTACGAGCAGTACTTC.